This TCR beta chain originates from a study of human T cells and chemical hapten exposure. Using its own MiXCR run on the RACE reads, TCRdb lists one record per CDR3 protein. Among 270,000 or so distinct CDR3 sequences listed, roughly 7.7% were seen once. This CDR3 is 14 amino acids long. Germline lookup yields CDR1 LNHDA and CDR2 SQIVND (reference sequence). Trimming removed 3 bases from V and 3 bases from J, with 10 bases in between. The sample's time point: pre-sensitization, week 0. Sample treatment: therapeutic diphenylcyclopropenone sensitization with weekly scalp DPC. This TCR derives from a man aged 18-30 years with alopecia areata. Some clones in this sample may be carry-over from other donors' samples. The gene calls are TRBV19 and TRBJ2-3; weak D call: TRBD1 (5 bases). The sequencing used whole blood, collected in connection with sensitization to the hapten diphenylcyclopropenone (DPC). The CDR3 reads CASSIQGFTDTQYF. CDR3 sequence (DNA): TGTGCCAGTAGTATTCAGGGTTTTACAGATACGCAGTATTTT.